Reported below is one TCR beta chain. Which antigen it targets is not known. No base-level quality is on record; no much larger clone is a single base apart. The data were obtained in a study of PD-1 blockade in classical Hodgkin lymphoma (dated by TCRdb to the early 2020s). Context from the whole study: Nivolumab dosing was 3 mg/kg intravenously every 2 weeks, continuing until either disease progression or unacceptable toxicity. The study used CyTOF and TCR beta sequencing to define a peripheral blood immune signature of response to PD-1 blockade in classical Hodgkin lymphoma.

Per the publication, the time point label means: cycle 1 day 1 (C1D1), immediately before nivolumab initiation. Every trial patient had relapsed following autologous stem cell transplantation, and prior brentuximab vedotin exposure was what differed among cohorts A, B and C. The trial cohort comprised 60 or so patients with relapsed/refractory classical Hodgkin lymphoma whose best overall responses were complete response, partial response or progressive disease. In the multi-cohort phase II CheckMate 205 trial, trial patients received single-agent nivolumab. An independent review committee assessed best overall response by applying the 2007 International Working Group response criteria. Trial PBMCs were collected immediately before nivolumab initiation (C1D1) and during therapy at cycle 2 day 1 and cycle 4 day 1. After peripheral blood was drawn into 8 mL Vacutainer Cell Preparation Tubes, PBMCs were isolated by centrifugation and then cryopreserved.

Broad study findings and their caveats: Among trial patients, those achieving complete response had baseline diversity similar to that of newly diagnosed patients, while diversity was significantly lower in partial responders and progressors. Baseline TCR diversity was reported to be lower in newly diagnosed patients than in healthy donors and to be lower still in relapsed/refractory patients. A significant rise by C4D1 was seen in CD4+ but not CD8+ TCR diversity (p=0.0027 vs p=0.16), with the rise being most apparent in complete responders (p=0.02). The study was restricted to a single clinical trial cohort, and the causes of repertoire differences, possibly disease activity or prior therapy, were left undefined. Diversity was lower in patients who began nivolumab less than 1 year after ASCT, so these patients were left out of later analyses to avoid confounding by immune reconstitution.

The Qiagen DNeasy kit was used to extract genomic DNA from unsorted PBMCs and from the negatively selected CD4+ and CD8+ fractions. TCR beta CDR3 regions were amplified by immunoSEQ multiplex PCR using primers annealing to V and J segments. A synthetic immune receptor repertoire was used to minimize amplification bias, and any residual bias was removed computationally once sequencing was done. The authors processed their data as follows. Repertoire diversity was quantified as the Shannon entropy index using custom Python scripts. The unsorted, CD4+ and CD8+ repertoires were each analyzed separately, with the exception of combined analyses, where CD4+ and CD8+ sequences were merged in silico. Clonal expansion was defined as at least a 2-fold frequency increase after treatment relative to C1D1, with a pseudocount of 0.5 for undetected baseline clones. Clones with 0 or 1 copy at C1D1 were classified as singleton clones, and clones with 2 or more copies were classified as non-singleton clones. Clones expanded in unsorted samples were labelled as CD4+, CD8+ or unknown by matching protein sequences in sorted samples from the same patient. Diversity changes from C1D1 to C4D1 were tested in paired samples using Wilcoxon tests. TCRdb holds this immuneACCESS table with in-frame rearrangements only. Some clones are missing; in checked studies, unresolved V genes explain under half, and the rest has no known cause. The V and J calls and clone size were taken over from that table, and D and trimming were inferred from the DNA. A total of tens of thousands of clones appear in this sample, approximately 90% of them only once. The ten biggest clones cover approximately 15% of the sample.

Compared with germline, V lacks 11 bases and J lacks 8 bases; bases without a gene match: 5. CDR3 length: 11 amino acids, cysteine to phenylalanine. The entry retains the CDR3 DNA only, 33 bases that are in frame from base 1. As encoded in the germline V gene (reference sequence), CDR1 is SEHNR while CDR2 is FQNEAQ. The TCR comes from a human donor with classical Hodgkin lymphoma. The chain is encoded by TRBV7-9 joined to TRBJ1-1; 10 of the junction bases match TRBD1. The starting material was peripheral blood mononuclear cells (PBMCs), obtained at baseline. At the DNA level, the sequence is TGTGCCTGCACGACAGGGGGCGAAGCTTTCTTT. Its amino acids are CACTTGGEAFF.